A single sample gave rise to the 13 T cell receptor beta chains below, sequenced in a study of blood T cell repertoires in COVID-19. Profiling relied on immunoSEQ multiplex PCR, and the TCRdb table lists in-frame clones only, not all of them. The sample shows more than 100,000 clones, 65% to 85% of them seen only once. The sequencing sample was made of peripheral blood. The receptors here all came from an elderly woman with acute or convalescent COVID-19.

The CDR3 here is CASSYRRETQYF. The DNA for the CDR3 is TGTGCCAGCAGTTACCGCCGGGAGACCCAGTACTTC. The chain uses TRBV6-5 and TRBJ2-5; D uncertain. The CDR3 is made up of 12 amino acids. V was cut by 2 bases and J by 5 bases, with 6 bases left in between. Germline CDR1 is MNHEY and CDR2 is SVGAGI.

This clone was observed a few times. This chain links TRBV29-1 with TRBJ1-5; TRBD1 matches 9 bases. Germline loops: CDR1 SQVTM, CDR2 ANQGSEA. After removal of 6 bases from V and 4 bases from J, the junction contained 4 bases not matched to a gene. There are 13 residues in the CDR3. This CDR3 reads CSVGQGGNQPQHF. The CDR3 DNA is TGCAGCGTGGGACAGGGAGGGAATCAGCCCCAGCATTTT.

V is TRBV19 and J is TRBJ2-3, with 7 bases matching TRBD1. V was pared by 5 bases and J by 2 bases, with 4 bases of the junction left unmatched. The CDR3 sequence is 14 residues long. Germline CDR1 is LNHDA and CDR2 is SQIVND (reference sequence). In DNA form, the CDR3 reads TGTGCCAGTAGTCCCGGGACAGACACAGATACGCAGTATTTT. This sequence encodes CASSPGTDTDTQYF.

J is TRBJ1-3 and V is TRBV30, with 8 bases matching TRBD1. V was pared by 8 bases and J by 5 bases, with 11 bases of the junction left unmatched. Per germline, CDR1 GTSNPN and CDR2 SVGIG (reference sequence). The CDR3 totals 14 residues. The CDR3 nucleotides are TGTGCCGGTCAGGGGGCGCATCCCAGAAACACCATATATTTT. Amino acids: CAGQGAHPRNTIYF.

The CDR3 region is CASSDGTRRSPLHF. CDR3 DNA sequence: TGTGCCAGCAGTGATGGGACTCGTCGTTCACCCCTCCACTTT. The chain uses TRBV2 and TRBJ1-6; D is perhaps TRBD1 (5 bases). The V and J ends lost 3 bases and 9 bases respectively, with 12 bases between them. The CDR3 spans 14 residues. Germline CDR1 and CDR2: SNHLY and FYNNEI.

CDR3 protein: CASSQEGRRNGYTF. The CDR3 bases are TGTGCCAGCAGCCAAGAGGGTAGGAGAAATGGCTACACCTTC. V usage is TRBV3-1 (or the pseudogene TRBV3-2) and J usage is TRBJ1-2; D uncertain. The V gene's germline CDR1 is LGHDT and CDR2 YNNKEL (reference sequence). The CDR3 loop spans 14 amino acids. V lost 0 bases to trimming and J lost 6 bases, with 11 bases between them.

The genes are TRBV2 and TRBJ1-5; TRBD1 matches at 7 bases. V gave up 5 bases and J gave up 6 bases; unmatched junction bases: 13. This CDR3 comprises 16 residues. The germline gives CDR1 SNHLY, CDR2 FYNNEI. CDR3 sequence reads: CASSTQTLDRAQPQHF. Here the CDR3 DNA reads TGTGCCAGCAGTACCCAAACCCTAGACAGGGCTCAGCCCCAGCATTTT.

This clone has just a few counts. The genes are TRBV2 and TRBJ2-2, with no clear D. Germline CDR1 SNHLY, CDR2 FYNNEI. The CDR3 has 14 amino acids. V shed 2 bases and J shed 5 bases, with 9 bases lying between them. CDR3 loop: CASSERTLTGELFF. The CDR3 nucleotides read TGTGCCAGCAGTGAACGAACTCTTACCGGGGAGCTGTTTTTT. The full variable domain, its missing parts supplied by reference TRBV2 and TRBJ2-2, is EPEVTQTPSHQVTQMGQEVILRCVPISNHLYFYWYRQILGQKVEFLVSFYNNEISEKSEIFDDQFSVERPDGSNFTLKIRSTKLEDSAMYFCASSERTLTGELFFGEGSRLTVL.

The rearrangement uses TRBV4-1 and TRBJ2-7, with D hard to call. The V and J ends lost 1 base and 5 bases respectively, with 9 bases between them. CDR3 length equals 13 residues. CDR1 MGHRA and CDR2 YSYEKL come from the germline V gene. CDR3: CASSQVGSDEQYF. The CDR3 DNA follows: TGCGCCAGCAGCCAAGTCGGGTCGGACGAGCAGTACTTC.

The V gene is TRBV5-6, the J gene TRBJ2-7, with TRBD2 matching over 7 bases. The germline V gene encodes CDR1 SGHDT and CDR2 YYEEEE. The CDR3 has 15 amino acids. Trimming at V came to 0 bases and at J to 0 bases, leaving 3 bases not matched to a gene. The CDR3 protein is CASSLAGGPSYEQYF. The CDR3 nucleotides read TGTGCCAGCAGCTTGGCGGGAGGACCCTCCTACGAGCAGTACTTC.

J is TRBJ2-1 and V is TRBV4-3; no firm D call. Germline assignment: CDR1 LGHNA and CDR2 YSLEER. CDR3 length equals 14 residues. V lost 5 bases to trimming and J lost 0 bases, with 8 bases between them. The CDR3 is CASSYRASYNEQFF. The CDR3 DNA sequence: TGCGCCAGCAGCTACAGAGCCTCCTACAATGAGCAGTTCTTC.

The chain carries TRBV15 and TRBJ2-5; 10 nucleotides align to TRBD1. V trimming: 6 bases; J trimming: 4 bases; junction bases outside the gene matches: 8. CDR1 and CDR2 from the germline V gene are LNHNV and YYDKDF (reference sequence). The CDR3 has 15 amino acids. Here the CDR3 DNA reads TGTGCCACCAGTTATGACAGGGGGCTGGGAGAGACCCAGTACTTC. Its protein product is CATSYDRGLGETQYF.

The gene calls are TRBV4-3 and TRBJ2-1, with 10 bases matching TRBD2. Trimming cost V 1 base and J 6 bases; bases outside gene matches: 6. The CDR3 is 16 amino acids. Looked up from germline, CDR1 is LGHNA and CDR2 is YSLEER. The chain's CDR3 is CASSQGASGGLNEQFF. CDR3 nucleotides: TGCGCCAGCAGCCAAGGGGCTAGCGGGGGCCTCAATGAGCAGTTCTTC.